Presented here are 32 T cell receptor beta chains from one specimen sequenced in a study of T cell responses to AZD1222 COVID-19 vaccine. Method: immunoSEQ multiplex PCR; TCRdb's copy keeps in-frame clones and lacks some. The sample lists fewer than 180,000 clones, roughly 94% occurring once. The sequenced sample was peripheral blood, obtained on day 0 of AZD1222 vaccination. The receptor source for this set is an adult in good health.

The rearrangement links TRBV11-1 to TRBJ2-2, with 8 bases lining up with TRBD1. The CDR3 consists of 16 residues. V was pared by 2 bases and J by 1 base, with 3 bases of the junction left unmatched. Germline-derived CDR1 and CDR2 are SGHAT and FQDESV (reference sequence). The CDR3 nucleotides read TGTGCCAGCAGCTTAAGTGACAGGGGGAACACCGGGGAGCTGTTTTTT. Protein sequence: CASSLSDRGNTGELFF. The full variable domain, with the rest looked up from reference TRBV11-1 and TRBJ2-2, is EAEVAQSPRYKITEKSQAVAFWCDPISGHATLYWYRQILGQGPELLVQFQDESVVDDSQLPKDRFSAERLKGVDSTLKIQPAELGDSAMYLCASSLSDRGNTGELFFGEGSRLTVL.

The chain has TRBV7-8 and TRBJ1-2; perhaps TRBD1 as D (5 bases). Trimming took off 0 bases at V and 8 bases at J, with 7 bases between the two ends. This CDR3 region has 12 residues. The germline CDR1 and CDR2 sequences are SGHVS and FQNEAQ. The CDR3 nucleotides read TGTGCCAGCAGCTTAGCAGGGGTCGGCTACACCTTC. Translating gives CASSLAGVGYTF.

J is TRBJ2-1 and V is TRBV6-1; D not resolved. Looked up from germline, CDR1 is MNHNS and CDR2 is SASEGT. CDR3 size: 15 residues. Trimming shortened V by 1 base and J by 5 bases, and 12 bases separated the two germline ends. The CDR3 here is CASSEDLGTDNEQFF. The CDR3 region has the DNA TGTGCCAGCAGTGAAGACCTAGGCACAGACAATGAGCAGTTCTTC.

This clone was seen a single time. The CDR3 reads CASSPTGGMNTEAFF. In DNA, the CDR3 is TGCGCCAGCAGCCCGACAGGGGGCATGAACACTGAAGCTTTCTTT. The chain employs TRBV4-1 and TRBJ1-1, with 10 bases matching TRBD1. Germline V CDR1 and CDR2: MGHRA, YSYEKL. V was clipped by 4 bases and J by 0 bases; unmatched bases: 2. The CDR3 runs to 15 residues.

This chain connects TRBV28 to TRBJ1-1; a weak D match, TRBD1 (6 bases). V lost 6 bases to trimming and J lost 8 bases, with 16 bases between them. The germline V gene has CDR1 MDHEN and CDR2 SYDVKM. This CDR3 is 13 amino acids long. CDR3: CASSRVLGAEAFF. CDR3 DNA: TGTGCCAGCAGCCGAGTGTTGGGGGCGGAAGCTTTCTTT.

The J gene is TRBJ1-6, the V gene TRBV6-5; 8 bases are shared with TRBD1. The CDR3 is 14 residues long. CDR1 is MNHEY and CDR2 is SVGAGI in the germline V gene. The J segment lost 9 bases and the V segment lost 6 bases, leaving 7 bases of the junction unmatched. In DNA form, the CDR3 reads TGTGCCAGCAGAGGGACAGGTCCAGGTTCACCCCTCCACTTT. Translating it yields CASRGTGPGSPLHF.

The rearrangement uses TRBV6-5 and TRBJ1-2; D may be TRBD1 (5 bases). Trimming stripped 2 bases from V and 6 bases from J, with 19 bases between. The CDR3 loop spans 16 amino acids. Germline loops: CDR1 MNHEY, CDR2 SVGAGI. CDR3 sequence reads: CASSYKGARGPDGYTF. The CDR3 DNA sequence: TGTGCCAGCAGTTACAAAGGGGCACGAGGTCCTGATGGCTACACCTTC.

The rearrangement uses TRBV5-6 and TRBJ2-5; TRBD2 aligns across 9 bases. This CDR3 spans 15 amino acids. Germline values: CDR1 SGHDT, CDR2 YYEEEE. With 4 bases clipped from V and 13 bases from J, the junction kept 17 bases outside the gene matches. The CDR3 DNA follows: TGTGCCAGCAGCGGAGGTCCGGGACTAGCTGTTCTGGGGTACTTC. This translates into CASSGGPGLAVLGYF.

This sequence joins TRBV10-3 and TRBJ1-2; tentatively, D is TRBD1 (6 bases). Per the germline V gene, CDR1 is ENHRY and CDR2 is SYGVKD. Trimming took off 5 bases at V and 0 bases at J, with 10 bases between the two ends. The CDR3 extends over 14 amino acids. CDR3 protein: CAISKDSANYGYTF. CDR3 in DNA: TGTGCCATCAGTAAGGACAGTGCTAACTATGGCTACACCTTC.

V usage is TRBV19 and J usage is TRBJ1-4; 8 positions agree with TRBD1. This CDR3 is built from 15 residues. Germline V gene sequence: CDR1 LNHDA, CDR2 SQIVND (reference sequence). Losses at the gene ends were 7 bases for V and 8 bases for J; bases not matched to a gene: 12. CDR3 amino acids: CASTDAGQASEKLFF. The DNA of the CDR3 is TGTGCCAGTACCGACGCGGGACAGGCCTCAGAAAAACTGTTTTTT. The full variable domain, completed using reference TRBV19 and TRBJ1-4, is DGGITQSPKYLFRKEGQNVTLSCEQNLNHDAMYWYRQDPGQGLRLIYYSQIVNDFQKGDIAEGYSVSREKKESFPLTVTSAQKNPTAFYLCASTDAGQASEKLFFGSGTQLSVL.

The chain carries TRBV3-1 (or the pseudogene TRBV3-2) and TRBJ1-5; D is unresolved. V dropped 1 base and J dropped 2 bases, with 9 bases sitting between them. Germline V lookup: CDR1 LGHDT, CDR2 YNNKEL (reference sequence). This CDR3 is built from 15 residues. CDR3 nucleotide sequence: TGTGCCAGCAGCCAAGGGTTAACAGGCAATCAGCCCCAGCATTTT. This encodes CASSQGLTGNQPQHF.

The rearrangement links TRBV14 to TRBJ2-3; a weak D match, TRBD2 (6 bases). This CDR3 spans 15 amino acids. The V gene's germline CDR1 is SGHDN and CDR2 FVKESK. Trimming removed 4 bases from V and 6 bases from J, with 17 bases in between. CDR3 sequence reads: CASSRTGASADTQYF. The DNA of the CDR3 is TGTGCCAGCAGCCGGACCGGGGCTAGCGCGGATACGCAGTATTTT.

The chain combines TRBV5-1 with TRBJ1-2; D remains unclear. Trimming left V 6 bases short and J 1 base short, with 10 bases between. The CDR3 runs to 13 residues. The germline gives CDR1 SGHRS, CDR2 YFSETQ. CDR3 nucleotide sequence: TGCGCCAGCACCCCACCCGGTAACTATGGCTACACCTTC. Translation: CASTPPGNYGYTF. The whole variable domain, remainder taken from reference TRBV5-1 and TRBJ1-2, is KAGVTQTPRYLIKTRGQQVTLSCSPISGHRSVSWYQQTPGQGLQFLFEYFSETQRNKGNFPGRFSGRQFSNSRSEMNVSTLELGDSALYLCASTPPGNYGYTFGSGTRLTVV.

This sequence joins TRBV14 and TRBJ1-1; TRBD1 is a possible D gene (6 bases). The CDR3 is made up of 17 amino acids. Germline loops: CDR1 SGHDN, CDR2 FVKESK. V shed 0 bases and J shed 0 bases, with 14 bases lying between them. CDR3 sequence: CASSQDQGLLMNTEAFF. The CDR3 DNA sequence: TGTGCCAGCAGCCAAGACCAGGGGCTTTTAATGAACACTGAAGCTTTCTTT.

The rearrangement joins TRBV19 to TRBJ2-1; 8 bases match TRBD2. Per germline, CDR1 LNHDA and CDR2 SQIVND (reference sequence). The junction had 4 bases not matched to a gene; V was cut back by 4 bases and J by 8 bases. The CDR3 sequence is 13 residues long. CDR3 loop: CASSRGLGDEQFF. The CDR3 DNA sequence: TGTGCCAGTAGTAGGGGACTAGGCGATGAGCAGTTCTTC.

The chain combines TRBV5-4 with TRBJ2-1; D not certain. Germline values: CDR1 SGHNT, CDR2 YYREEE (reference sequence). Trimming removed 0 bases from V and 5 bases from J, with 6 bases in between. The CDR3 is made up of 13 amino acids. The CDR3 is CASSLGSDNEQFF. CDR3 nucleotide sequence: TGTGCCAGCAGCTTGGGGAGTGACAATGAGCAGTTCTTC.

For this clone: Within the sample, other DNA sequences also encode this same CDR3. This chain connects TRBV27 to TRBJ1-5; the D gene is possibly TRBD1 (5 bases). This CDR3 spans 13 amino acids. V was clipped by 3 bases and J by 4 bases, with 7 bases between them. CDR1 is MNHEY and CDR2 is SMNVEV in the germline V gene (reference sequence). CDR3: CASSLGVNQPQHF. The CDR3 bases are TGTGCCAGCAGTTTGGGGGTGAATCAGCCCCAGCATTTT.

The chain has TRBV6-6 and TRBJ1-3, with 10 bases matching TRBD1. CDR1 is MNHNY and CDR2 is SVGAGI in the germline V gene (reference sequence). V lost 2 bases and J lost 3; bases outside the gene matches: 4. The CDR3 loop spans 16 amino acids. Here the CDR3 reads CASSYGQGVYGNTIYF. The CDR3 nucleotides read TGTGCCAGCAGTTACGGACAGGGGGTTTATGGAAACACCATATATTTT.

The V call is TRBV12-3 or TRBV12-4, the J call TRBJ1-2; 7 bases fit TRBD1. V lost 6 bases and J lost 6; bases outside the gene matches: 4. The CDR3 has 12 amino acids. Written as DNA, the CDR3 is TGTGCCAGCAGCCGAACAGGGGATGGCTACACCTTC. This sequence encodes CASSRTGDGYTF.

CDR3 nucleotide sequence: TGTGCCAGCAGCGTAGGGGACACTGAAGCTTTCTTT. Residues: CASSVGDTEAFF. The genes are TRBV9 and TRBJ1-1; D unresolved. There are 12 residues in the CDR3. V was clipped by 0 bases and J by 3 bases, with 3 bases between them. CDR1 SGDLS and CDR2 YYNGEE come from the germline V gene.

This clone showed up just once. The chain combines TRBV6-5 with TRBJ2-1, with 10 bases identical to TRBD2. CDR1 and CDR2 (germline): MNHEY, SVGAGI. The CDR3 consists of 16 residues. V lost 2 bases to trimming and J lost 7 bases; unmatched junction nucleotides: 8. The CDR3 loop is CASSYTPSGRSNEQFF. DNA for the CDR3: TGTGCCAGCAGTTACACCCCTAGCGGGAGATCAAATGAGCAGTTCTTC.

The chain couples TRBV5-1 to TRBJ1-6; D uncertain. The V gene lost 3 bases and the J gene lost 10 bases, with 17 bases spanning the gap. Germline values: CDR1 SGHRS, CDR2 YFSETQ. The CDR3 totals 15 residues. DNA for the CDR3: TGCGCCAGCAGCTCCCTCGGCGGGTCTGGGTCACCCCTCCACTTT. Translation: CASSSLGGSGSPLHF.

This clone was seen a single time. The chain combines TRBV28 with TRBJ1-1; a weak D match, TRBD1 (6 bases). The germline CDR1 and CDR2 sequences are MDHEN and SYDVKM. The CDR3 is made up of 15 amino acids. Trimming removed 1 base at V and 10 bases at J, with 19 bases between. The CDR3 is CASSLSQGLGKPAFF. The CDR3 bases are TGTGCCAGCAGTTTATCACAGGGCCTCGGGAAGCCAGCTTTCTTT.

The chain is built from TRBV6-4 and TRBJ2-3; 9 bases agree with TRBD2. CDR1 MRHNA and CDR2 SNTAGT come from the germline V gene. This CDR3 is 15 amino acids long. With V trimmed by 6 bases and J by 4 bases, 8 bases remained unmatched. The CDR3 nucleotides read TGTGCCAGCAGAGTAACAGCGGGGGGATCAGATACGCAGTATTTT. Its translation: CASRVTAGGSDTQYF.

The rearrangement uses TRBV18 and TRBJ1-5; unclear D gene. The CDR3 length is 13 residues. The V gene lost 3 bases and the J gene lost 5 bases, with 8 bases spanning the gap. The germline V gene has CDR1 KGHSH and CDR2 LQKENI. This CDR3 is CASSPDRDQPQHF. The DNA for the CDR3 is TGTGCCAGCTCACCGGACCGGGATCAGCCCCAGCATTTT.

The rearrangement uses TRBV10-2 and TRBJ1-5; D call uncertain. Per the germline V gene, CDR1 is WSHSY and CDR2 is SAAADI. Trimming removed 4 bases at V and 1 base at J, with 8 bases between. The CDR3 contains 14 residues. DNA of the CDR3: TGCGCCAGCAGTGTGCTAGGGAGCAATCAGCCCCAGCATTTT. It translates to CASSVLGSNQPQHF.

The chain links TRBV14 to TRBJ1-2; D unresolved. Germline V gene lookup returns CDR1 SGHDN and CDR2 FVKESK. The CDR3 is 13 amino acids. Deletions cut 4 bases from V and 4 bases from J, with 10 bases between. The CDR3 DNA follows: TGTGCCAGCAGCCCGGGGTCCTTCTATGGCTACACCTTC. Translation gives CASSPGSFYGYTF.

The rearrangement joins TRBV28 to TRBJ2-7; no clear D. V was shortened by 2 bases and J by 3 bases, with 8 bases between the two germline ends. The CDR3 has 13 residues. The germline V gene encodes CDR1 MDHEN and CDR2 SYDVKM. CDR3 coding DNA: TGTGCCAGCAGTTTAAATCTGAACTACGAGCAGTACGTC. This gives the protein CASSLNLNYEQYV.

The chain is built from TRBV29-1 and TRBJ2-3; D ambiguous. The V end lost 3 bases, the J end lost 2 bases, and 9 bases lay between the germline ends. The CDR3 covers 13 residues. Germline V CDR1 and CDR2: SQVTM, ANQGSEA. The CDR3: CSVEETYTDTQYF. CDR3 in DNA: TGCAGCGTTGAGGAGACCTACACAGATACGCAGTATTTT.

V usage is TRBV7-9 and J usage is TRBJ1-1; D not certain. Trimming removed 2 bases from V and 11 bases from J, with 18 bases in between. The CDR3 consists of 14 residues. In germline, CDR1 is SEHNR, CDR2 FQNEAQ (reference sequence). The chain's CDR3 is CASSLTGRDTAAFF. CDR3 coding DNA: TGTGCCAGCAGCTTAACGGGTAGGGATACGGCGGCTTTCTTT.

The rearrangement links TRBV5-1 to TRBJ1-1, with 7 bases identical to TRBD1. The CDR3 is made up of 15 amino acids. The V gene end was trimmed by 3 bases and the J gene end by 6 bases; junction bases not matched to a gene: 11. The V gene's germline CDR1 is SGHRS and CDR2 YFSETQ. The DNA for the CDR3 is TGCGCCAGCAGCTCTGCACAGGGGTTGGGGGCTGAAGCTTTCTTT. Translation gives CASSSAQGLGAEAFF.

The rearrangement uses TRBV19 and TRBJ1-6; D gene uncertain. There are 14 residues in the CDR3. Germline V gene sequence: CDR1 LNHDA, CDR2 SQIVND (reference sequence). The V and J ends lost 3 bases and 9 bases respectively, with 12 bases between them. CDR3: CASSITSDRSPLHF. CDR3 bases: TGTGCCAGTAGTATTACCTCGGACCGTTCACCCCTCCACTTT.